This entry lists 2 T cell receptor beta chains sequenced from one sample in a study of T cells in Graves' hyperthyroidism and ophthalmopathy. TCR beta CDR3 sequences were amplified from RNA transcripts. Initially, a first-round RT-PCR of the TCR CDR3 employed the HTBI primer set. TCRdb itself ran the multiplex PCR reads through MiXCR, one entry per CDR3 protein. The sample contains fewer than 850,000 distinct CDR3 sequences, roughly 17% of which appear only once. The sample taken for sequencing was blood. These receptors were taken from a man aged 50-60 years with Graves' hyperthyroidism.

The chain links TRBV3-1 to TRBJ1-5, with D unclear. The ends were cut back, 0 bases at V and 7 bases at J, with 13 bases in the middle. The CDR3 contains 15 residues. CDR1 is LGHDT and CDR2 is YNNKEL in the germline V gene (reference sequence). The CDR3 bases are TGTGCCAGCAGCCAAGATCTCCCGCTTGGGCAGCCCCAGCATTTT. This codes for CASSQDLPLGQPQHF.

The chain joins TRBV6-1 to TRBJ1-5, with 10 nucleotides matching TRBD1. The CDR3 extends over 19 amino acids. Losses at the gene ends were 4 bases for V and 6 bases for J; bases not matched to a gene: 18. Germline values: CDR1 MNHNS, CDR2 SASEGT. CDR3 region: CASSAQPFFRTGGRQPQHF. The DNA of the CDR3 is TGTGCCAGCAGTGCGCAACCTTTCTTTAGGACAGGGGGTCGTCAGCCCCAGCATTTT.